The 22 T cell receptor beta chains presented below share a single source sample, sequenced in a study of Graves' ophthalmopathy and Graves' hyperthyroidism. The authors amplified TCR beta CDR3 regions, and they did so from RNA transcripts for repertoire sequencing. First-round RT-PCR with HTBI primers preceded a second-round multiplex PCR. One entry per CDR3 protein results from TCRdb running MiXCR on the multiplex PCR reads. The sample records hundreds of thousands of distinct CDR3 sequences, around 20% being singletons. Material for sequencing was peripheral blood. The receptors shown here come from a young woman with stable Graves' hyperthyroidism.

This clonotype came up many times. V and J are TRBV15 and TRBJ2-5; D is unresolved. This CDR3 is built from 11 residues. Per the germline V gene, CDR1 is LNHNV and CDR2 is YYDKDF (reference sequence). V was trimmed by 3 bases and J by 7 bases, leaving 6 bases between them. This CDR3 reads CATSSGATQYF. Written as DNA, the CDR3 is TGTGCCACCAGCAGTGGTGCGACCCAGTACTTC.

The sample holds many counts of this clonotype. This chain's CDR3 is CASSSTTETQYF. Written as DNA, the CDR3 is TGTGCCAGCAGCTCCACGACAGAGACCCAGTACTTC. The gene calls are TRBV6-2 or TRBV6-3 and TRBJ2-5, with D unclear. The CDR3 has 12 amino acids. V was cut by 6 bases and J by 4 bases, with 9 bases left in between. Germline V gene sequence: CDR1 MNHEY, CDR2 SVGEGT.

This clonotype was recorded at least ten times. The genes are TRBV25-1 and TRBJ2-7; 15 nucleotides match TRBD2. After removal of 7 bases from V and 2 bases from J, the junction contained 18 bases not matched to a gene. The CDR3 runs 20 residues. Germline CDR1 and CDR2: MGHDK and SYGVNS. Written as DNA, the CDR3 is TGTGCCAGCAACATAAATTCGGGACTAGCGGGAGGAACTATCGCCTACGAGCAGTACTTC. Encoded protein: CASNINSGLAGGTIAYEQYF.

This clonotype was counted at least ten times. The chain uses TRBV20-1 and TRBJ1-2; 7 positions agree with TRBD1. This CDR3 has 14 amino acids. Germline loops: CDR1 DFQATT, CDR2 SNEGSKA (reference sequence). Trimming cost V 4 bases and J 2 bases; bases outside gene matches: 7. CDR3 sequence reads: CSAILDRVNYGYTF. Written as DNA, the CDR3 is TGCAGTGCTATACTCGACAGGGTGAACTATGGCTACACCTTC.

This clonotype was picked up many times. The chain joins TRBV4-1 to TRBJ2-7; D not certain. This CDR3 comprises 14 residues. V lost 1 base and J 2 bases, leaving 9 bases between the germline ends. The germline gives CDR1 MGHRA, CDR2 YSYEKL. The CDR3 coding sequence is TGCGCCAGCAGCCAAGGTCAGCTGGCCTACGAGCAGTACTTC. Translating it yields CASSQGQLAYEQYF.

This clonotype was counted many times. The CDR3 bases are TGTGCCAGCAGCATATCAGGGACGGAGACCCAGTACTTC. Translation: CASSISGTETQYF. The chain is built from TRBV7-2 and TRBJ2-5, with D perhaps TRBD1 or TRBD2 (5 bases each). Per the germline V gene, CDR1 is SGHTA and CDR2 is FQGNSA. CDR3 length: 13 amino acids. The V end lost 5 bases, the J end lost 5 bases, and 12 bases lay between the germline ends.

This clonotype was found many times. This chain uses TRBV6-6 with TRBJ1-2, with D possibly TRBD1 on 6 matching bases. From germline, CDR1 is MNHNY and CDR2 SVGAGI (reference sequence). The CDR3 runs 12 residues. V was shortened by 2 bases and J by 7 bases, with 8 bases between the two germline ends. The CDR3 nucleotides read TGTGCCAGCAGTTACCAGGGGTTTGGCTACACCTTC. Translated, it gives CASSYQGFGYTF.

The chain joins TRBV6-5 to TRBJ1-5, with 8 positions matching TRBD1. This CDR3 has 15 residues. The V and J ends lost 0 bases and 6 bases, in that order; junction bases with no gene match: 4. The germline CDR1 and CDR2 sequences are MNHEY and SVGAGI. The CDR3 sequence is CASSYSYRGGQPQHF. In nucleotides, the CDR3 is TGTGCCAGCAGTTACTCCTACAGGGGGGGTCAGCCCCAGCATTTT.

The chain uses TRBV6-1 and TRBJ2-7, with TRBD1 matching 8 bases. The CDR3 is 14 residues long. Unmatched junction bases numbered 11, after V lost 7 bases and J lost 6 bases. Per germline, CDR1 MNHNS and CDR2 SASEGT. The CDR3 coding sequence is TGTGCCAGCATAACGGCAGGGGGCTCGGGCGAGCAGTACGTC. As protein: CASITAGGSGEQYV.

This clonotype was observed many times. DNA of the CDR3: TGCAGTGCCATGAGCGGGAGGGCCGGAGAGACCCAGTACTTC. It is translated as CSAMSGRAGETQYF. The V call is TRBV20-1, the J call TRBJ2-5, with TRBD2 identical over 10 bases. Losses at the gene ends were 6 bases for V and 4 bases for J; bases not matched to a gene: 8. This CDR3 has 14 residues. Germline CDR1 and CDR2: DFQATT and SNEGSKA (reference sequence).

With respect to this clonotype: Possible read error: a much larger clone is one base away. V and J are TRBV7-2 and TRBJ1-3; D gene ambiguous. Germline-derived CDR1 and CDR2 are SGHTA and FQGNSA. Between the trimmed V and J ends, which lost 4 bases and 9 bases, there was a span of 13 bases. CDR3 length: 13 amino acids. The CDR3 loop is CASSSGPITTIYF. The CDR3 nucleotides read TGTGCCAGCAGCTCCGGACCCATAACCACCATATATTTT.

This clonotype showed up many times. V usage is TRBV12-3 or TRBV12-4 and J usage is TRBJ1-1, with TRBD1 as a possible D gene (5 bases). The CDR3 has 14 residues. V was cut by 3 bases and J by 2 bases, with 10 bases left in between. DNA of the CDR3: TGTGCCAGCAGTTTTCGGGGCATAAACACTGAAGCTTTCTTT. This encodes CASSFRGINTEAFF.

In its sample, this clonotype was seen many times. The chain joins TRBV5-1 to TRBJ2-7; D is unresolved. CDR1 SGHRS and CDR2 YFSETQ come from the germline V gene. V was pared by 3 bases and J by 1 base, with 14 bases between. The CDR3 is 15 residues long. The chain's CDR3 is CASSSGPPLSYEQYF. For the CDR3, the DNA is TGCGCCAGCAGCTCTGGGCCACCCCTTTCCTACGAGCAGTACTTC.

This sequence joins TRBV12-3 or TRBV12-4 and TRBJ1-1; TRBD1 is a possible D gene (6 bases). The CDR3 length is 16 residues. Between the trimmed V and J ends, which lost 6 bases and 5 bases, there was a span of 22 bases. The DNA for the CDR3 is TGTGCCAGCAGCCCAGCGGCAGGGGCGTTACGGACTGAAGCTTTCTTT. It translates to CASSPAAGALRTEAFF.

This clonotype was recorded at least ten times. CDR3 amino acids: CASGLDRGTEAFF. As DNA, the CDR3 is TGTGCTAGTGGTTTGGACAGGGGGACTGAAGCTTTCTTT. J is TRBJ1-1 and V is TRBV12-5; TRBD1 matches at 8 bases. Germline trimming cut 1 base from V and 5 bases from J; bases unmatched to any gene: 0. The germline CDR1 and CDR2 sequences are LGHNT and FRNRAP. The CDR3 has 13 amino acids.

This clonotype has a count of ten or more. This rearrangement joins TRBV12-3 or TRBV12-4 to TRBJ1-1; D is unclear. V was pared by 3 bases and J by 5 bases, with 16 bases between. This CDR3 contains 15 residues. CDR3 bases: TGTGCCAGCAGTTTCGACGGGGTCCCGGGGACTGAAGCTTTCTTT. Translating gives CASSFDGVPGTEAFF.

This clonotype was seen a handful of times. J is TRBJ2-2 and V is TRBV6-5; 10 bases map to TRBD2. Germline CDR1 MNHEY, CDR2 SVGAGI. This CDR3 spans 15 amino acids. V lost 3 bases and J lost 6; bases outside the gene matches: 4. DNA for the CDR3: TGTGCCAGCAGTTATTCTAGCGGGAGCGCCGGGGAGCTGTTTTTT. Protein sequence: CASSYSSGSAGELFF.

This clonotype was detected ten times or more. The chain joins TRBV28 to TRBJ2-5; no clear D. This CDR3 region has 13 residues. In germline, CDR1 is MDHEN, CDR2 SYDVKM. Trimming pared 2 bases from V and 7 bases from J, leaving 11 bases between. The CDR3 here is CASSLNHWGTQYF. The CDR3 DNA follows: TGTGCCAGCAGTTTAAACCATTGGGGGACCCAGTACTTC.

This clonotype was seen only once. The CDR3 sequence: CASRPRGGGNSNQPQHF. DNA for the CDR3: TGTGCCAGCAGACCCAGGGGAGGGGGAAATAGCAATCAGCCCCAGCATTTT. The chain is built from TRBV28 and TRBJ1-5, with D possibly TRBD1 on 6 matching bases. There are 17 residues in the CDR3. V lost 6 bases to trimming and J lost 0 bases, with 18 bases between them. CDR1 is MDHEN and CDR2 is SYDVKM in the germline V gene.

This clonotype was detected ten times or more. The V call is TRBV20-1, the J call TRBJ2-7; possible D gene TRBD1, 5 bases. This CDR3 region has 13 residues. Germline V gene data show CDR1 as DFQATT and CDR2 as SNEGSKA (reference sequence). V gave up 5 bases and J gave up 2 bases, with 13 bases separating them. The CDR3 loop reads CSAEDSLAYEQYF. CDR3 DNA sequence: TGCAGTGCTGAAGACAGCCTCGCCTACGAGCAGTACTTC.

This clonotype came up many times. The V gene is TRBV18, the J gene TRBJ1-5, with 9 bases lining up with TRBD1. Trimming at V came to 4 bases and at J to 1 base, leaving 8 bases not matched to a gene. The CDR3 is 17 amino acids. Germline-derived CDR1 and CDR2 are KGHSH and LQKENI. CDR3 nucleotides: TGTGCCAGCTCACTTTCCGGGACAGGGCTGAGCAATCAGCCCCAGCATTTT. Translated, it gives CASSLSGTGLSNQPQHF.

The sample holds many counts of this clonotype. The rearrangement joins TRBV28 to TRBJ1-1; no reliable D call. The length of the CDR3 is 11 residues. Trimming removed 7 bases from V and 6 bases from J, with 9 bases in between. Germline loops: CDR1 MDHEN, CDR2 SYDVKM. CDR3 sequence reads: CASTRRSEAFF. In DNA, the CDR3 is TGTGCCAGCACCAGGAGGTCTGAAGCTTTCTTT.